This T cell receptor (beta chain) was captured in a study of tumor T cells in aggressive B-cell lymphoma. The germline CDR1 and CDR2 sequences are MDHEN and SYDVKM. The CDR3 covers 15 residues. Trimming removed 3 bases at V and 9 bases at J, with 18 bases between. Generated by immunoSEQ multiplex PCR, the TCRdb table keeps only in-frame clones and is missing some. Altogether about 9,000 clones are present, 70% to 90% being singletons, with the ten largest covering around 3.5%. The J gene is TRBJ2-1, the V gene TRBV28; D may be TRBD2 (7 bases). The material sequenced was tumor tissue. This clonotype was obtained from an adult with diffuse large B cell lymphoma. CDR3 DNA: TGTGCCAGCAGTTTGTTCCGGGGGCGGGGGACTGAGCAGTTCTTC. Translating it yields CASSLFRGRGTEQFF.